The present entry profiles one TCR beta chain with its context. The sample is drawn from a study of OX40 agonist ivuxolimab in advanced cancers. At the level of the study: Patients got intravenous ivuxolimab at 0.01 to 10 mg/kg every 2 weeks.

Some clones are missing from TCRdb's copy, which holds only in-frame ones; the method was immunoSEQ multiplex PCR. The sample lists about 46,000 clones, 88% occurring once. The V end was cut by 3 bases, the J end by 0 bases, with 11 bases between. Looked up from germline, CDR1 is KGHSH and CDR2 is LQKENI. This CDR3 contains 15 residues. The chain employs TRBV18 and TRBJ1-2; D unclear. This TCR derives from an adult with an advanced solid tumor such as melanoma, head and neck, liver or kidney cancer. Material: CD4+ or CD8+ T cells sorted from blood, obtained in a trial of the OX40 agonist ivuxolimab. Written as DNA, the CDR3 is TGTGCCAGCTCACCTTCGCACGGAACTAACTATGGCTACACCTTC. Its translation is CASSPSHGTNYGYTF.